The next 24 T cell receptor beta chains were all read from a single sample in a study of memory B cells and T cells in multiple sclerosis. Separate sequencing covered autoproliferating (CFSE-dim) and non-proliferating (CFSE-high) T cells from stimulus-free culture. Fewer than 55 million CFSE-labeled PBMCs were cultured less than 8 days unstimulated, then replicate wells were pooled. The antigens for these receptors are not known. Repertoires were generated with immunoSEQ multiplex PCR, while TCRdb's copy carries only in-frame clones and drops some. The table records roughly 30,000 clones, about 82% of them present only once. Sequencing was carried out using PBMCs from blood kept in culture. The origin of the receptors is a human donor with multiple sclerosis.

The chain joins TRBV6-1 to TRBJ2-7, with TRBD2 identical over 10 bases. The CDR3 length is 16 residues. J gave up 2 bases and V 3 bases, and 7 bases lay outside the gene matches. CDR1 and CDR2 (germline): MNHNS, SASEGT. This CDR3 is CASSDPLAGAAYEQYF. In nucleotides, the CDR3 is TGTGCCAGCAGTGACCCCCTAGCGGGGGCGGCCTACGAGCAGTACTTC.

This clone showed up just a few times. The chain employs TRBV14 and TRBJ2-2; D is undetermined. Germline V gene lookup returns CDR1 SGHDN and CDR2 FVKESK. V lost 0 bases and J 5 bases, leaving 10 bases between the germline ends. There are 15 residues in the CDR3. The CDR3 sequence is CASSQDAVYTGELFF. Written as DNA, the CDR3 is TGTGCCAGCAGCCAAGATGCGGTATATACCGGGGAGCTGTTTTTT. Together with reference TRBV14 and TRBJ2-2, the CDR3 gives the full variable domain: EAGVTQFPSHSVIEKGQTVTLRCDPISGHDNLYWYRRVMGKEIKFLLHFVKESKQDESGMPNNRFLAERTGGTYSTLKVQPAELEDSGVYFCASSQDAVYTGELFFGEGSRLTVL.

The V gene is TRBV9, the J gene TRBJ1-1, with TRBD1 matching 8 bases. Germline trimming cut 4 bases from V and 8 bases from J; bases unmatched to any gene: 10. The CDR3 covers 14 residues. Germline lookup yields CDR1 SGDLS and CDR2 YYNGEE. CDR3 coding DNA: TGTGCCAGCAGCCCTGACGCTTGGGACAGGGAAGCTTTCTTT. Its protein product is CASSPDAWDREAFF.

Only a few counts were recorded for this clone. The chain recombines TRBV7-8 with TRBJ2-7; D call uncertain. Between the trimmed V and J ends, which lost 5 bases and 0 bases, there was a span of 14 bases. Germline V lookup: CDR1 SGHVS, CDR2 FQNEAQ. The CDR3 sequence is 15 residues long. CDR3: CASSGARRSSYEQYF. CDR3 DNA sequence: TGTGCCAGCAGCGGCGCTCGGCGGAGCTCCTACGAGCAGTACTTC.

The V gene is TRBV7-9, the J gene TRBJ2-5; D call uncertain. The tail of the sequence fits TRBJ2-7 better, so the J call may be wrong. CDR3 length equals 16 residues. Germline V gene data show CDR1 as SEHNR and CDR2 as FQNEAQ (reference sequence). CDR3 protein: CASSPLSSSQVYEQYF. DNA of the CDR3: TGTGCCAGCAGCCCCCTAAGTTCCTCCCAGGTCTACGAGCAGTACTTC.

This clone has a single count. The rearrangement links TRBV27 to TRBJ2-2; the match to TRBD1 covers 9 bases. The length of the CDR3 is 15 residues. Germline CDR1 is MNHEY and CDR2 is SMNVEV (reference sequence). V shed 11 bases, J shed 2 bases, and the junction held 9 bases outside the gene matches. The CDR3 nucleotides read TGTGCCTGCCGGTGGGGACAGGGCAACACCGGGGAGCTGTTTTTT. Protein sequence: CACRWGQGNTGELFF.

The CDR3 DNA follows: TGTGCCAGCAGGGCACTAGCGTACACAGATACGCAGTATTTT. It codes for CASRALAYTDTQYF. This chain joins TRBV27 and TRBJ2-3; 7 bases fit TRBD2. CDR1 is MNHEY, CDR2 SMNVEV, per germline (reference sequence). The length of the CDR3 is 14 residues. V lost 6 bases, J lost 2 bases, and 5 bases stayed unmatched.

The chain is built from TRBV15 and TRBJ1-3, with unresolved D. V gave up 0 bases and J gave up 0 bases, with 6 bases separating them. This CDR3 is 15 amino acids long. The V gene's germline CDR1 is LNHNV and CDR2 YYDKDF (reference sequence). This CDR3 reads CATSRDKGSGNTIYF. The CDR3 nucleotides read TGTGCCACCAGCAGAGATAAGGGCTCTGGAAACACCATATATTTT. The full variable domain, with the rest looked up from reference TRBV15 and TRBJ1-3, is DAMVIQNPRYQVTQFGKPVTLSCSQTLNHNVMYWYQQKSSQAPKLLFHYYDKDFNNEADTPDNFQSRRPNTSFCFLDIRSPGLGDTAMYLCATSRDKGSGNTIYFGEGSWLTVV.

The chain is built from TRBV9 and TRBJ2-1; 7 positions match TRBD2. The CDR3 has 15 amino acids. From germline, CDR1 is SGDLS and CDR2 YYNGEE. The junction had 5 bases not matched to a gene; V was cut back by 3 bases and J by 2 bases. CDR3 in DNA: TGTGCCAGCAGCGAAAGGGGAGGGACCTACAATGAGCAGTTCTTC. Its translation is CASSERGGTYNEQFF.

This sequence joins TRBV19 and TRBJ2-6; 9 nucleotides align to TRBD2. The germline gives CDR1 LNHDA, CDR2 SQIVND (reference sequence). The CDR3 sequence is 17 residues long. The V segment lost 0 bases and the J segment 2 bases; nucleotides outside the gene matches: 2. The CDR3 DNA reads as TGTGCCAGTAGTATAGATCGCGGGAGGGCTGGGGCCAACGTCCTGACTTTC. Translation gives CASSIDRGRAGANVLTF.

The V gene is TRBV15, the J gene TRBJ1-2; 9 bases fit TRBD1. J lost 10 bases, V lost 3 bases, and 15 bases had no gene match. CDR3 length: 16 residues. In germline, CDR1 is LNHNV, CDR2 YYDKDF (reference sequence). The CDR3: CATSSRRTGALKSYTF. In DNA, the CDR3 is TGTGCCACCAGCAGCAGAAGGACAGGGGCCCTGAAATCCTACACCTTC.

The chain joins TRBV28 to TRBJ2-5, with 11 positions matching TRBD1. The DNA end lines up better with TRBJ2-7; the J call may be wrong. Germline CDR1 is MDHEN and CDR2 is SYDVKM. This CDR3 is built from 16 residues. Here the CDR3 DNA reads TGTGCCAGCAGTTCACCCTCGGGACAGGGGGCCTACGAGCAGTACTTC. Protein: CASSSPSGQGAYEQYF.

The V call is TRBV29-1, the J call TRBJ2-3, with D tentatively TRBD1 (5 bases). The V end was cut by 1 base, the J end by 3 bases, with 8 bases between. The CDR3 length is 13 residues. Germline-derived CDR1 and CDR2 are SQVTM and ANQGSEA. CDR3 region: CSVEVQGTDTQYF. The CDR3 DNA reads TGCAGCGTTGAAGTGCAGGGTACAGATACGCAGTATTTT.

The chain is built from TRBV14 and TRBJ2-2; 7 bases line up with TRBD2. Germline V gene sequence: CDR1 SGHDN, CDR2 FVKESK. The CDR3 consists of 16 residues. Trimming took 0 bases from V and 3 from J; bases not matched to a gene: 4. CDR3 sequence (DNA): TGTGCCAGCAGCCAAGAAACTGGGGGGGACACCGGGGAGCTGTTTTTT. Translated: CASSQETGGDTGELFF. The full variable domain, with the rest looked up from reference TRBV14 and TRBJ2-2, is EAGVTQFPSHSVIEKGQTVTLRCDPISGHDNLYWYRRVMGKEIKFLLHFVKESKQDESGMPNNRFLAERTGGTYSTLKVQPAELEDSGVYFCASSQETGGDTGELFFGEGSRLTVL.

This chain joins TRBV18 and TRBJ1-4, with 9 bases identical to TRBD1. With V trimmed by 1 base and J by 4 bases, 4 bases remained unmatched. The CDR3 is made up of 16 amino acids. CDR1 and CDR2 (germline): KGHSH, LQKENI. CDR3 sequence reads: CASSPRNRGLNEKLFF. CDR3 coding DNA: TGTGCCAGCTCACCACGAAACAGGGGGCTTAATGAAAAACTGTTTTTT. Drawing the rest from reference TRBV18 and TRBJ1-4, the complete variable domain is NAGVMQNPRHLVRRRGQEARLRCSPMKGHSHVYWYRQLPEEGLKFMVYLQKENIIDESGMPKERFSAEFPKEGPSILRIQQVVRGDSAAYFCASSPRNRGLNEKLFFGSGTQLSVL.

This clone was counted once. The chain uses TRBV28 and TRBJ2-2, with TRBD1 matching over 9 bases. The CDR3 is 13 amino acids. After removal of 7 bases from V and 6 bases from J, the junction contained 3 bases not matched to a gene. The germline V gene has CDR1 MDHEN and CDR2 SYDVKM. The CDR3 DNA reads as TGTGCCAGCACCGGACAGGGGCCCGGGGAGCTGTTTTTT. It translates to CASTGQGPGELFF.

J is TRBJ2-7 and V is TRBV7-3; 8 bases are shared with TRBD1. V lost 6 bases, J lost 3 bases, and 7 bases stayed unmatched. Per the germline V gene, CDR1 is SGHTA and CDR2 is FQGTGA. The CDR3 contains 14 residues. CDR3 nucleotides: TGTGCCAGCAGTTTCGGACAGGGTAGCTACGAGCAGTACTTC. It codes for CASSFGQGSYEQYF.

The genes are TRBV28 and TRBJ2-1; tentatively, D is TRBD1 (6 bases). Germline V CDR1 and CDR2: MDHEN, SYDVKM. V lost 6 bases and J 4 bases, leaving 7 bases between the germline ends. This CDR3 is built from 12 residues. The DNA for the CDR3 is TGTGCCAGCAGCGACAGGTACAATGAGCAGTTCTTC. It specifies CASSDRYNEQFF.

The chain has TRBV5-5 and TRBJ2-5; TRBD2 agrees at 15 bases. The CDR3 loop spans 18 amino acids. V lost 5 bases to trimming and J lost 4 bases; unmatched junction nucleotides: 12. The germline V gene has CDR1 SGHKS and CDR2 YYEKEE (reference sequence). The CDR3 spells CASRLGTSGGSSRETQYF. Here the CDR3 DNA reads TGTGCCAGCAGACTAGGGACTAGCGGGGGGAGCTCTCGAGAGACCCAGTACTTC. The variable domain in full, with the rest retrieved from reference TRBV5-5 and TRBJ2-5, is DAGVTQSPTHLIKTRGQQVTLRCSPISGHKSVSWYQQVLGQGPQFIFQYYEKEERGRGNFPDRFSARQFPNYSSELNVNALLLGDSALYLCASRLGTSGGSSRETQYFGPGTRLLVL.

This chain uses TRBV10-3 with TRBJ2-5, with TRBD2 matching over 8 bases. Germline CDR1 reads ENHRY; CDR2 reads SYGVKD. The junction had 19 bases not matched to a gene; V was cut back by 4 bases and J by 0 bases. CDR3 length equals 20 residues. The CDR3: CAISGGGAGGTSLNQETQYF. The CDR3, as DNA: TGTGCCATCAGTGGTGGGGGCGCGGGAGGTACATCATTAAACCAAGAGACCCAGTACTTC.

The J gene is TRBJ1-4, the V gene TRBV10-1; 10 bases are a match to TRBD1. Germline loops: CDR1 WNHNN, CDR2 SYGVQD (reference sequence). The CDR3 loop spans 14 amino acids. J was trimmed by 8 bases and V by 6 bases; bases with no gene match: 6. DNA for the CDR3: TGCGCCAGCAGAAGACAGGGGGCTGTAGAAAAACTGTTTTTT. It codes for CASRRQGAVEKLFF.

This chain links TRBV7-3 with TRBJ2-1; D not resolved. V was trimmed by 1 base and J by 6 bases, leaving 4 bases between them. Germline lookup yields CDR1 SGHTA and CDR2 FQGTGA. The CDR3 extends over 12 amino acids. CDR3 DNA sequence: TGTGCCAGCAGCTTAATCCCCAATGAGCAGTTCTTC. It translates to CASSLIPNEQFF.

The table lists this clone with a count of one. The chain carries TRBV29-1 and TRBJ1-2; the match to TRBD1 covers 8 bases. Germline V gene data show CDR1 as SQVTM and CDR2 as ANQGSEA. CDR3 length equals 12 residues. The V and J ends lost 6 bases and 5 bases, in that order; junction bases with no gene match: 5. The CDR3 region has the DNA TGCAGCGTACTGACAGGGGAGTATGGCTACACCTTC. This translates into CSVLTGEYGYTF.

The chain employs TRBV5-1 and TRBJ2-3; 7 nucleotides line up with TRBD2. The J segment lost 0 bases and the V segment lost 0 bases, leaving 4 bases of the junction unmatched. Germline V gene lookup returns CDR1 SGHRS and CDR2 YFSETQ. The CDR3 extends over 16 amino acids. CDR3 coding DNA: TGCGCCAGCAGCTTGGGGCTAGCGGCTAGCACAGATACGCAGTATTTT. Translation: CASSLGLAASTDTQYF.